This T cell receptor (beta chain) was sequenced for a study of OX40 agonist ivuxolimab in advanced cancers. Overall study findings and caveats: At 0.1 to 3.0 mg/kg, clonal expansion of CD4+ and CD8+ blood T cells had occurred by week 6.

With regard to this clone: Its cognate antigen is unknown.

CDR1 is SNHLY and CDR2 is FYNNEI in the germline V gene. Trimming took off 3 bases at V and 4 bases at J, with 10 bases between the two ends. The length of the CDR3 is 14 residues. Some clones are missing from TCRdb's copy, which holds only in-frame ones; the method was immunoSEQ multiplex PCR. The sample gives 70,000 to 80,000 clones, about 90% of which show up once; over 0.35% is in the top ten. The clonotype originates from an adult with an advanced solid tumor such as melanoma, head and neck, liver or kidney cancer. V is TRBV2 and J is TRBJ1-5; the D gene is possibly TRBD1 (5 bases). The source was CD4+ or CD8+ T cells sorted from blood, collected in a trial of the OX40 agonist ivuxolimab. The CDR3 DNA sequence: TGTGCCAGCAGTGAGGAGGCAGGGAATCAGCCCCAGCATTTT. Translating gives CASSEEAGNQPQHF.